This TCR beta chain originates from a study of T cell clonality in common variable immunodeficiency. General observations from the study: Links between repertoire features and CVID complications were heterogeneity-limited. Compared with healthy controls, CVID subjects showed increased TCRbeta clonality, mostly in about a third. Common variable immunodeficiency TCR beta sequences reportedly had fewer deletions and N-nucleotide insertions.

This clone was picked up many times. Its specificity is not known. The CDR3 end falls 3 residues outside the read, so it is completed with the germline J gene. The CDR3 has 15 residues. The trim removed 7 bases at V and 5 bases at J, leaving 9 bases unmatched. The method was immunoSEQ multiplex PCR; TCRdb's version includes in-frame clones alone and lacks a portion of them. The sample includes 35,000 or so clones, none of them occurring once. The sequence came from a person aged 18 to 75 in good health. This chain connects TRBV12-3 or TRBV12-4 to TRBJ2-1; 9 nucleotides align to TRBD2. The sequencing sample was made of peripheral blood mononuclear cells. The CDR3 region is CASTPALAGNNEQFF. The sequenced CDR3 bases are TGTGCCAGCACCCCCGCTCTAGCGGGGAACAATGAG.